This TCR beta chain comes out of a study of OX40 agonist ivuxolimab in advanced cancers. On the study more broadly: Dose-escalation patients were diagnosed with hepatocellular carcinoma, melanoma, renal cell cancer or head and neck cancer. Averaging 60 years in age, with a range of about 20 to 90, the cohort was 82.7% male. The study, taken as a whole, reports: There was clonal expansion of CD4+ and CD8+ blood T cells by week 6 at 0.1 to 3.0 mg/kg.

Exclusion of a patient followed from autoimmune disease history or systemic immunosuppression. Clones were sequenced by immunoSEQ multiplex PCR, and TCRdb holds only the in-frame ones, with some missing. Of 48,000 or so clones in the sample, around 87% were seen once. This CDR3 comprises 13 residues. Germline lookup yields CDR1 MNHNS and CDR2 SASEGT. V dropped 8 bases and J dropped 4 bases, with 13 bases sitting between them. Comment on this clone: Its antigen is unidentified.

The chain has TRBV6-1 and TRBJ2-3, with D possibly TRBD2 on 7 matching bases. This clonotype was obtained from an adult with an advanced solid tumor such as melanoma, head and neck, liver or kidney cancer. Sequenced here: CD4+ or CD8+ T cells sorted from blood, sampled in a trial of the OX40 agonist ivuxolimab. The CDR3 DNA sequence: TGTGCCAGCGTTCGGGGGGCCTCAGATACGCAGTATTTT. This codes for CASVRGASDTQYF.